This paragraph reports one T cell receptor (beta chain). This sample is part of a study of blood T cell repertoires in COVID-19. The overall study: The United States, Italy and Spain supplied acute and convalescent COVID-19 samples.

Per the original data handling: It was from reference gene primer amplification that nucleated cell counts were estimated. Sequenced by immunoSEQ multiplex PCR; TCRdb stores in-frame clones only, minus some. V and J calls and clone size follow that table, whereas D and trimming were derived from the DNA. The sample consists of around 130,000 clones, more than 70% of them appearing once. V lost 0 bases and J 0 bases, leaving 4 bases between the germline ends. The CDR3 loop spans 14 amino acids. CDR1 is SGDLS, CDR2 YYNGEE, per germline. This receptor was identified in a man in his sixties with acute or convalescent COVID-19. This chain links TRBV9 with TRBJ1-5; D gene unclear. The sequencing sample was made of peripheral blood. CDR3 DNA: TGTGCCAGCAGCGTAGTTAGTAGCAATCAGCCCCAGCATTTT. Protein: CASSVVSSNQPQHF.